This T cell receptor (beta chain) derives from a study of blood T cell repertoires in COVID-19. Turning to the study itself: The United States, Italy and Spain provided the acute and convalescent COVID-19 samples.

Profiled with immunoSEQ multiplex PCR; TCRdb holds only in-frame clones, not every one. The table records some 320,000 clones, about 85% of them present only once. The CDR3 is 15 residues long. CDR1 and CDR2 (germline): ENHRY, SYGVKD. V was shortened by 4 bases and J by 2 bases, with 13 bases between the two germline ends. Source material: PBMCs or T cells enriched from blood (not recorded which). The chain recombines TRBV10-3 with TRBJ2-3; D not certain. The sequence was collected from a woman aged 25 to 39 who had been exposed to COVID-19. The CDR3 DNA sequence: TGTGCCATCAGTGTGACGGAGCCCCCCACAGATACGCAGTATTTT. Encoded protein: CAISVTEPPTDTQYF.